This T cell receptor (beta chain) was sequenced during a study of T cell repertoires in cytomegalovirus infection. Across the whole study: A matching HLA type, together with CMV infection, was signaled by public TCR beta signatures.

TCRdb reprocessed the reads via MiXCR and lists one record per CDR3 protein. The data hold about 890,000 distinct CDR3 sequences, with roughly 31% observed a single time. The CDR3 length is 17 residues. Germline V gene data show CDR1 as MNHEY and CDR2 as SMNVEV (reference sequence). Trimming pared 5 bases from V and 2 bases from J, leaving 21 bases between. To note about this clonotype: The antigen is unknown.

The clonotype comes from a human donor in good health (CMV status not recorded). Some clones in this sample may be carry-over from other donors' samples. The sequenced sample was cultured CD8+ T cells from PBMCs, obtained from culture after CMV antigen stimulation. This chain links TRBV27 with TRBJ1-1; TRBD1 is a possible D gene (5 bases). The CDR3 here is CASSDGGPPRGNTEAFF. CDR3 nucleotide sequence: TGTGCCAGCAGTGACGGGGGTCCCCCGAGGGGAAACACTGAAGCTTTCTTT.